This TCR beta chain appears in the sequencing data of a study of blood T cell repertoires in COVID-19 (TCRdb year 2020). For context, the study as a whole: Samples covering the acute and convalescent phases of COVID-19 were provided by collaborators in the United States, Italy and Spain. The material from the prospective study consisted of cDNA or gDNA derived from T cells, B-cell-depleted T cells, or PBMCs. Deeply sampled blood TCRbeta repertoires from subjects exposed to, actively infected with, or recovered from COVID-19 were included in the dataset. The repertoires were released in a freely available public database meant as a resource for research on the immune response to SARS-CoV-2. The samples were drawn from the first 160 participants of the ongoing ImmuneRACE study and from roughly 1,300 subjects provided by 6 global collaborators. Nearly every sample came with metadata listing a de-identified subject ID, COVID-19 status, age in years and sex. Where available, HLA class I and class II types were obtained from metadata supplied by the sample provider rather than from assay-based typing. Overall results and qualifications from the work: The amount of clinical and demographic metadata varied by source and participant and was provided uncurated.

The collaborating institutions used their own protocols to collect whole blood in K2EDTA tubes. For TCRbeta analysis, collaborators shipped samples as frozen whole blood, isolated PBMCs, or DNA extracted from either of those sample types. TCRbeta CDR3 regions were amplified from genomic DNA by means of the immunoSEQ Assay, a bias-controlled multiplex PCR. Concerning the study's data processing: Nucleated cell counts per sample were estimated from amplification of reference gene primers within the assay. Sequence reads were collapsed and filtered to measure the absolute abundance of every unique TCRbeta CDR3 rearrangement. For each sample, productive Simpson clonality was calculated as the square root of Simpson's diversity index over productive rearrangements. As stored in TCRdb, this immuneACCESS dataset retains in-frame rearrangements with V and J assigned. A fraction of the clones does not appear; measured against another copy, unresolved V genes explain less than half of the discrepancy, and the remainder lacks a known reason. For V, J and clone size, that table is used; D and trimming come from the DNA. The sample table shows about 310,000 clones, and 87% are seen once. 1% of the sample belongs to the ten largest clones.

A distance of 6 bases separates the germline ends of V and J, which lose 3 bases and 3 bases respectively. The CDR3 contains 11 residues, cysteine and phenylalanine counted. CDR3 DNA only is kept here, 33 bases in frame from base 1. For CDR1 and CDR2, the germline V gene (reference sequence) lists GTSNPN and SVGIG. Concerning this clone: It lacks a known antigen. No per-base quality is available; no much larger clone lies one base away.

The receptor's source is a man aged 50 or older with active or convalescent COVID-19. What was sequenced was peripheral blood. The sequence links TRBV30 to TRBJ2-7, and the D gene may be TRBD2, 5 bases matching. The nucleotide sequence reads as follows: TGTGCCTGGAGCGGAGGCTACGAGCAGTACTTC. The translation is CAWSGGYEQYF. Where the CDR3 stops, the reference TRBV30 and TRBJ2-7 genes take over; the full variable domain is SQTIHQWPATLVQPVGSPLSLECTVEGTSNPNLYWYRQAAGRGLQLLFYSVGIGQISSEVPQNLSASRPQDRQFILSSKKLLLSDSGFYLCAWSGGYEQYFGPGTRLTVT.